This TCR beta chain came from a study of blood T cell repertoires in COVID-19. TCRdb's copy holds only in-frame clones and misses some; the assay was immunoSEQ multiplex PCR. The repertoire holds approximately 250,000 clones, with approximately 84% as singletons. The V gene's germline CDR1 is SGHNT and CDR2 YENEEA. J was trimmed by 2 bases and V by 5 bases; bases with no gene match: 3. The CDR3 consists of 15 residues. Sequencing was done on a sample of peripheral blood. The source is a man aged 45-60 years with acute or convalescent COVID-19. This chain connects TRBV11-3 to TRBJ2-7; 13 nucleotides line up with TRBD2. CDR3 nucleotides: TGTGCCAGCAGCAGAACTAGCGGGAGGGCCTACGAGCAGTACTTC. It translates to CASSRTSGRAYEQYF.